These 26 T cell receptor beta chains came from one sample sequenced in a study of CD8+ T cells in alopecia areata. cDNA serving as the sequencing template came from extracted, reverse transcribed RNA. Clones were read by immunoSEQ multiplex PCR, and TCRdb kept only the in-frame ones, dropping some. The sample includes more than 12,000 clones, approximately 50% seen only once; the top ten take roughly a tenth. Those with alopecia areata gave lesional scalp punch biopsies and peripheral blood. This material consisted of skin, taken at week 0. The receptors here all came from a human donor with alopecia areata.

This clone was detected a few times. V gene TRBV4-1 combines with J gene TRBJ2-1, with 9 positions matching TRBD2. The CDR3 is 14 amino acids. CDR1 is MGHRA, CDR2 YSYEKL, per germline. J was trimmed by 6 bases and V by 5 bases; bases with no gene match: 5. The CDR3 DNA reads as TGCGCCAGCAGCGGCGGGGGGGCGCCCAATGAGCAGTTCTTC. The encoded protein is CASSGGGAPNEQFF.

This clone has more than one count but fewer than ten. The chain uses TRBV28 and TRBJ2-7; 9 bases are a match to TRBD1. The CDR3 runs to 16 residues. Germline trimming cut 4 bases from V and 3 bases from J; bases unmatched to any gene: 10. CDR1 and CDR2 from the germline V gene are MDHEN and SYDVKM. This CDR3 is CASSSGVGDRVYEQYF. In nucleotides, the CDR3 is TGTGCCAGCAGTTCCGGCGTAGGGGACAGGGTCTACGAGCAGTACTTC.

This clone was recorded a few times. V gene TRBV28 combines with J gene TRBJ2-1; D is perhaps TRBD1 (6 bases). The CDR3 loop spans 14 amino acids. Germline V CDR1 and CDR2: MDHEN, SYDVKM. The germline V and J ends were trimmed by 5 bases and 6 bases, with 14 bases remaining between them. CDR3 protein: CASSGATGRNEQFF. In DNA, the CDR3 is TGTGCCAGCAGTGGTGCAACAGGGCGCAATGAGCAGTTCTTC.

DNA for the CDR3: TGTGCCAGCGGAGACAGCCTCTACGAGCAGTACTTC. This encodes CASGDSLYEQYF. This sequence joins TRBV6-5 and TRBJ2-5; possibly TRBD1 for D (5 bases). The J call is uncertain, as TRBJ2-7 better fits the DNA end. CDR1 and CDR2 (germline): MNHEY, SVGAGI. This CDR3 has 12 amino acids.

The CDR3 DNA reads as TGTGCCAGTAGTATCCCTGACGGGGGGACCACCGAAGCTTTCTTT. Its protein is CASSIPDGGTTEAFF. The J gene is TRBJ1-1, the V gene TRBV19; perhaps TRBD1 as D (5 bases). The CDR3 covers 15 residues. Germline V lookup: CDR1 LNHDA, CDR2 SQIVND (reference sequence). V lost 3 bases, J lost 8 bases, and 19 bases lay in between.

V and J are TRBV30 and TRBJ1-2; D is possibly TRBD1 (5 bases). Trimming left V 1 base short and J 4 bases short, with 10 bases between. Per germline, CDR1 GTSNPN and CDR2 SVGIG (reference sequence). The CDR3 runs 13 residues. CDR3 sequence reads: CAWSAGTVYGYTF. The DNA of the CDR3 is TGTGCCTGGAGTGCCGGGACGGTCTATGGCTACACCTTC. The full variable domain, with the rest looked up from reference TRBV30 and TRBJ1-2, is SQTIHQWPATLVQPVGSPLSLECTVEGTSNPNLYWYRQAAGRGLQLLFYSVGIGQISSEVPQNLSASRPQDRQFILSSKKLLLSDSGFYLCAWSAGTVYGYTFGSGTRLTVV.

The rearrangement joins TRBV7-9 to TRBJ2-2; the match to TRBD2 covers 9 bases. Germline assignment: CDR1 SEHNR and CDR2 FQNEAQ (reference sequence). The J segment lost 5 bases and the V segment lost 5 bases, leaving 6 bases of the junction unmatched. CDR3 length equals 15 residues. CDR3 in DNA: TGTGCCAGCAGCCCCGGACTAGCGTTGACCGGGGAGCTGTTTTTT. Protein: CASSPGLALTGELFF. Variable domain in full (rest from reference TRBV7-9 and TRBJ2-2): DTGVSQNPRHKITKRGQNVTFRCDPISEHNRLYWYRQTLGQGPEFLTYFQNEAQLEKSRLLSDRFSAERPKGSFSTLEIQRTEQGDSAMYLCASSPGLALTGELFFGEGSRLTVL.

The V gene is TRBV30, the J gene TRBJ1-2; perhaps TRBD1 as D (5 bases). This CDR3 is built from 16 residues. Germline CDR1 reads GTSNPN; CDR2 reads SVGIG (reference sequence). V was cut by 1 base and J by 5 bases, with 20 bases left in between. The chain's CDR3 is CAWSEGAKIGRYGYTF. CDR3 bases: TGTGCCTGGAGTGAAGGGGCAAAGATCGGGAGGTATGGCTACACCTTC.

The rearrangement uses TRBV28 and TRBJ1-5; tentative D call: TRBD1 (6 bases). The length of the CDR3 is 15 residues. Germline loops: CDR1 MDHEN, CDR2 SYDVKM. The ends were cut back, 6 bases at V and 3 bases at J, with 15 bases in the middle. CDR3 nucleotides: TGTGCCAGCAGAGGGGGGGGCACTATCAATCAGCCCCAGCATTTT. Translation gives CASRGGGTINQPQHF.

The chain combines TRBV2 with TRBJ2-4; possibly TRBD2 for D (5 bases). The CDR3 spans 17 residues. Germline assignment: CDR1 SNHLY and CDR2 FYNNEI. V gave up 6 bases and J gave up 2 bases, with 20 bases separating them. The CDR3 sequence: CASRAGLMAGSKNIQYF. The CDR3 DNA sequence: TGTGCCAGCAGGGCCGGACTGATGGCGGGTTCCAAAAACATTCAGTACTTC.

Notes on this clone: Relative to the germline gene, one junction end is altered; a read error may explain this. The V gene is TRBV10-2, the J gene TRBJ1-5, with a tentative D call TRBD1 (6 bases). This CDR3 is built from 14 residues. Germline V gene data show CDR1 as WSHSY and CDR2 as SAAADI. CDR3 in DNA: TGCACCAGCAGTGATTCAGGGGACAATCAGCCCCAGCATTTT. This translates into CTSSDSGDNQPQHF.

This clone came up a few times. The chain links TRBV7-8 to TRBJ1-2; 7 nucleotides agree with TRBD1. The length of the CDR3 is 16 residues. V shed 5 bases, J shed 5 bases, and the junction held 14 bases outside the gene matches. Germline V gene data show CDR1 as SGHVS and CDR2 as FQNEAQ. CDR3 nucleotide sequence: TGTGCCAGCAGCCAACTGAAAGGGGGCCCTAGGTATGGCTACACCTTC. Its protein is CASSQLKGGPRYGYTF.

V and J are TRBV7-6 and TRBJ1-1; D gene unclear. V gave up 4 bases and J gave up 4 bases, with 22 bases separating them. The CDR3 covers 17 residues. In germline, CDR1 is SGHVS, CDR2 FNYEAQ. The CDR3 loop is CASSYLTVEVKGTEAFF. For the CDR3, the DNA is TGTGCCAGCAGCTACCTAACAGTGGAGGTGAAGGGCACTGAAGCTTTCTTT.

The J gene is TRBJ2-7, the V gene TRBV2; D assignment may be TRBD1 or TRBD2 (5 bases each). CDR1 is SNHLY, CDR2 FYNNEI, per germline. The CDR3 is made up of 13 amino acids. V dropped 3 bases and J dropped 6 bases, with 12 bases sitting between them. The CDR3: CASSDDPGTEQYF. The CDR3, as DNA: TGTGCCAGCAGTGATGACCCAGGGACCGAGCAGTACTTC. The full variable domain, rest sourced from reference TRBV2 and TRBJ2-7, is EPEVTQTPSHQVTQMGQEVILRCVPISNHLYFYWYRQILGQKVEFLVSFYNNEISEKSEIFDDQFSVERPDGSNFTLKIRSTKLEDSAMYFCASSDDPGTEQYFGPGTRLTVT.

The rearrangement uses TRBV4-3 and TRBJ2-1, with 8 nucleotides matching TRBD1. The CDR3 length is 17 residues. Per germline, CDR1 LGHNA and CDR2 YSLEER. V dropped 4 bases and J dropped 3; count of bases not matched to a gene: 11. CDR3 nucleotide sequence: TGCGCCAGCAGCCGGACTTTGGACAGGGAGATCTACAATGAGCAGTTCTTC. Protein sequence: CASSRTLDREIYNEQFF.

This clone was counted only a few times. This sequence joins TRBV6-5 and TRBJ1-6; TRBD1 aligns across 10 bases. Germline V gives CDR1 MNHEY, CDR2 SVGAGI. Germline trimming cut 6 bases from V and 8 bases from J; bases unmatched to any gene: 7. The CDR3 has 15 amino acids. CDR3 sequence (DNA): TGTGCCAGCAGACGACAGGGGGCGGCTTATTCACCCCTCCACTTT. Translated: CASRRQGAAYSPLHF.

The chain links TRBV4-3 to TRBJ2-3, with D unclear. V dropped 6 bases and J dropped 0 bases, with 16 bases sitting between them. The CDR3 covers 16 residues. Germline V gives CDR1 LGHNA, CDR2 YSLEER. For the CDR3, the DNA is TGCGCCAGCAGTCCTGGATACCCCACCAGCACAGATACGCAGTATTTT. It codes for CASSPGYPTSTDTQYF.

This clone was recorded once. This chain connects TRBV19 to TRBJ1-5; 9 positions agree with TRBD1. Germline CDR1 reads LNHDA; CDR2 reads SQIVND (reference sequence). The length of the CDR3 is 16 residues. The V and J ends lost 9 bases and 3 bases, in that order; junction bases with no gene match: 12. As DNA, the CDR3 is TGTGCCAGCATGGGAGGCACAGGGGGCTCCAATCAGCCCCAGCATTTT. Translating gives CASMGGTGGSNQPQHF.

The chain is built from TRBV6-1 and TRBJ1-6; perhaps TRBD1 as D (5 bases). Germline values: CDR1 MNHNS, CDR2 SASEGT. The V and J ends lost 4 bases and 4 bases respectively, with 8 bases between them. The CDR3 has 14 residues. For the CDR3, the DNA is TGTGCCAGCAGTGGACAGAGTTATAATTCACCCCTCCACTTT. This encodes CASSGQSYNSPLHF.

J is TRBJ1-2 and V is TRBV2, with a tentative D call TRBD1 (5 bases). V lost 3 bases and J 3 bases, leaving 14 bases between the germline ends. Germline CDR1 SNHLY, CDR2 FYNNEI. CDR3 length: 15 residues. The CDR3 region has the DNA TGTGCCAGCAGTGACCAGACCCAGGGTTACTATGGCTACACCTTC. Translated, it gives CASSDQTQGYYGYTF.

This chain connects TRBV7-2 to TRBJ2-3, with a weak D call TRBD2 (5 bases). CDR1 and CDR2 from the germline V gene are SGHTA and FQGNSA. V lost 2 bases, J lost 6 bases, and 15 bases lay in between. The CDR3 length is 15 residues. CDR3 coding DNA: TGTGCCAGCAGCTTATCGACGACTATTCGGGATACGCAGTATTTT. This sequence encodes CASSLSTTIRDTQYF. The full variable domain, in which reference TRBV7-2 and TRBJ2-3 provide the parts outside the CDR3, is GAGVSQSPSNKVTEKGKDVELRCDPISGHTALYWYRQSLGQGLEFLIYFQGNSAPDKSGLPSDRFSAERTGGSVSTLTIQRTQQEDSAVYLCASSLSTTIRDTQYFGPGTRLTVL.

This sequence joins TRBV7-3 and TRBJ2-2; D might be TRBD1 (5 bases). V gave up 2 bases and J gave up 0 bases, with 10 bases separating them. Germline-derived CDR1 and CDR2 are SGHTA and FQGTGA. This CDR3 has 16 amino acids. The CDR3 DNA is TGTGCCAGCAGCTTACTGGGGCAGTCGAACACCGGGGAGCTGTTTTTT. Translation: CASSLLGQSNTGELFF.

The genes are TRBV4-2 and TRBJ1-4; 8 bases align to TRBD1. The CDR3 is 16 amino acids. Germline V gives CDR1 LGHNA, CDR2 YNFKEQ. The ends lost 1 base at V and 5 bases at J; junction bases unmatched: 6. CDR3 protein: CASSQARDRRNEKLFF. The CDR3 region has the DNA TGTGCCAGCAGCCAAGCCCGGGACAGGCGAAATGAAAAACTGTTTTTT.

The gene calls are TRBV28 and TRBJ2-3; D possibly uses TRBD1 or TRBD2 (5 bases each). The CDR3 totals 17 residues. Germline V gene sequence: CDR1 MDHEN, CDR2 SYDVKM. V was cut by 3 bases and J by 3 bases, with 19 bases left in between. The CDR3 spells CASSFGQKRRATDTQYF. CDR3 in DNA: TGTGCCAGCAGTTTTGGACAAAAGCGGCGGGCTACAGATACGCAGTATTTT. Variable domain in full (rest from reference TRBV28 and TRBJ2-3): DVKVTQSSRYLVKRTGEKVFLECVQDMDHENMFWYRQDPGLGLRLIYFSYDVKMKEKGDIPEGYSVSREKKERFSLILESASTNQTSMYLCASSFGQKRRATDTQYFGPGTRLTVL.

In its sample, this clone was seen a few times. V is TRBV2 and J is TRBJ1-5; D not resolved. The length of the CDR3 is 12 residues. CDR1 is SNHLY, CDR2 FYNNEI, per germline. With 7 bases removed from V and 3 bases from J, the gap between germline ends came to 7 bases. Written as DNA, the CDR3 is TGTGCCAGCAAACGGGTCAATCAGCCCCAGCATTTT. As protein: CASKRVNQPQHF. The entire variable domain, with the rest obtained from reference TRBV2 and TRBJ1-5, is as follows: EPEVTQTPSHQVTQMGQEVILRCVPISNHLYFYWYRQILGQKVEFLVSFYNNEISEKSEIFDDQFSVERPDGSNFTLKIRSTKLEDSAMYFCASKRVNQPQHFGDGTRLSIL.

The chain combines TRBV7-8 with TRBJ1-6; weak D call: TRBD1 (6 bases). Deletions cut 2 bases from V and 4 bases from J, with 12 bases between. Per the germline V gene, CDR1 is SGHVS and CDR2 is FQNEAQ. CDR3 length: 16 residues. The CDR3 nucleotides read TGTGCCAGCAGCTTAAGGCTCGACAGGTATAATTCACCCCTCCACTTT. This encodes CASSLRLDRYNSPLHF.